This T cell receptor beta chain was retrieved from a study of CD8+ T cells in alopecia areata. About the study: In an open-label trial, patients got 5 to 10 mg tofacitinib twice daily. Dosing spanned 6 to 18 months on tofacitinib, then 6 months off drug.

Germline CDR1 and CDR2: MGHRA and YSYEKL. Trimming removed 3 bases from V and 5 bases from J, with 5 bases in between. The length of the CDR3 is 11 residues. RNA was isolated and reverse transcribed to cDNA, the sequencing template. Clones were read by immunoSEQ multiplex PCR, and TCRdb kept only the in-frame ones, dropping some. The sample lists some 180,000 clones; about 48% were seen once. Sample treatment: oral pan-JAK inhibitor, 5-10 mg twice daily. This clone was counted only a few times. As yet, its antigen is unknown. Findings and limits, study-wide: Significant decreases in scalp clonality and expanded CD8+ clones followed tofacitinib treatment. Many expanded lesional clones stayed in scalp and blood while on tofacitinib.

The chain uses TRBV4-1 and TRBJ2-7; D remains ambiguous. The starting material was CD8+ T cells sorted from blood, obtained at week 24, from a patient treated with tofacitinib. This receptor was taken from a human donor with alopecia areata. CDR3 region: CASSQGHEQYF. CDR3 DNA sequence: TGCGCCAGCAGCCAGGGCCACGAGCAGTACTTC.